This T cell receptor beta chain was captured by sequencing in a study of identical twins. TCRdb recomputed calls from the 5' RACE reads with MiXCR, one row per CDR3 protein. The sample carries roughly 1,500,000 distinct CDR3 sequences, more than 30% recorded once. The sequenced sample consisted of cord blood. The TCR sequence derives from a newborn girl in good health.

The DNA for the CDR3 is TGCGCCAGCAGCTGGAGGACTAGGGGGTACCAAGAGACCCAGTACTTC. As protein: CASSWRTRGYQETQYF. J is TRBJ2-5 and V is TRBV5-1; TRBD2 is a possible D gene (7 bases). This CDR3 comprises 16 residues. V lost 3 bases and J lost 0, with 15 bases in between. Per germline, CDR1 SGHRS and CDR2 YFSETQ. Complete variable domain (other parts from reference TRBV5-1 and TRBJ2-5): KAGVTQTPRYLIKTRGQQVTLSCSPISGHRSVSWYQQTPGQGLQFLFEYFSETQRNKGNFPGRFSGRQFSNSRSEMNVSTLELGDSALYLCASSWRTRGYQETQYFGPGTRLLVL.